This T cell receptor (beta chain) came from a study of T-cell memory formation after mild COVID-19. General study points: Shrinking CD4+ clones resided mostly in CM and EM, and CD8+ ones in EMRA. The second-wave clones peaking on day 37 were not confirmed as SARS-CoV-2-specific.

On this clonotype: Its target is not known.

Germline V lookup: CDR1 SEHNR, CDR2 FQNEAQ (reference sequence). Trimming shortened V by 1 base and J by 9 bases, and 19 bases separated the two germline ends. CDR3 size: 15 residues. TCRdb re-called the 5' RACE reads through MiXCR, storing one row per CDR3 protein. The sample contains 75,000 to 95,000 distinct CDR3 sequences, about 13% of which appear only once. The receptor comes from an adult woman who had mild COVID-19 (a few samples of this study predate the infection). Cell type and time point are not known. The gene calls are TRBV7-9 and TRBJ2-7; the D call may be TRBD1 or TRBD2 (5 bases each). The sample consisted of PBMCs or a T cell subset sorted from them (not recorded which). The CDR3 sequence: CASSLDGAFLQGQYF. The CDR3 DNA sequence: TGTGCCAGCAGCTTAGACGGGGCATTCCTCCAGGGGCAGTACTTC. Full variable domain (remainder filled in from reference TRBV7-9 and TRBJ2-7): DTGVSQNPRHKITKRGQNVTFRCDPISEHNRLYWYRQTLGQGPEFLTYFQNEAQLEKSRLLSDRFSAERPKGSFSTLEIQRTEQGDSAMYLCASSLDGAFLQGQYFGPGTRLTVT.